This TCR beta chain stems from a study of blood T cell repertoires in COVID-19. On the study more broadly: PBMCs, B-cell-depleted T cells, or T cells were the source of the cDNA or gDNA that made up the material.

Those enrolled, adults aged 18 to 89 years, came from around 25 US areas. Allocation to cohorts depended on clinical history reported by the participants. Original analysis: Nucleated cell number was recorded as an estimate derived from reference gene primer amplification. Data came from immunoSEQ multiplex PCR; TCRdb stores just in-frame clones and leaves some out. Clone size and V and J calls were adopted from that table, with D and trimming inferred from the DNA. The table has under 250,000 clones, 65% to 90% seen once. Germline values: CDR1 PRHDT, CDR2 FYEKMQ (reference sequence). There are 17 residues in the CDR3. Trimming removed 3 bases from V and 2 bases from J; junction bases left unmatched: 6.

This sequence originates from a woman between 45 and 60 years old with acute COVID-19. The chain carries TRBV13 and TRBJ2-7; 14 bases map to TRBD2. Sequencing was carried out using PBMCs or T cells enriched from blood (not recorded which). The CDR3 bases are TGTGCCAGCAGCTTCACCAAGACTAGCGGGAGGGCCTACGAGCAGTACTTC. This encodes CASSFTKTSGRAYEQYF.